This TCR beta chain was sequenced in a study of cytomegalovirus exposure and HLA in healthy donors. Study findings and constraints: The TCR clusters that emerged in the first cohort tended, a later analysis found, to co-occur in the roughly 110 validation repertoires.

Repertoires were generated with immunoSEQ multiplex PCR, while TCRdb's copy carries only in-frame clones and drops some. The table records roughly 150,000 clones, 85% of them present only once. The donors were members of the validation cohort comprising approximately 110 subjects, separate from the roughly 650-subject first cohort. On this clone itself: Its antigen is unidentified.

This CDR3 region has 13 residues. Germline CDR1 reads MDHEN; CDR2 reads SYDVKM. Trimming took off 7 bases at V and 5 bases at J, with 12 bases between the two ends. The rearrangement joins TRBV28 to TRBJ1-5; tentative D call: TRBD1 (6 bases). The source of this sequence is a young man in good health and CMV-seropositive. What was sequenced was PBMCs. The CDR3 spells CASIRGAYQPQHF. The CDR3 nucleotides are TGTGCCAGCATTCGGGGGGCTTATCAGCCCCAGCATTTT.